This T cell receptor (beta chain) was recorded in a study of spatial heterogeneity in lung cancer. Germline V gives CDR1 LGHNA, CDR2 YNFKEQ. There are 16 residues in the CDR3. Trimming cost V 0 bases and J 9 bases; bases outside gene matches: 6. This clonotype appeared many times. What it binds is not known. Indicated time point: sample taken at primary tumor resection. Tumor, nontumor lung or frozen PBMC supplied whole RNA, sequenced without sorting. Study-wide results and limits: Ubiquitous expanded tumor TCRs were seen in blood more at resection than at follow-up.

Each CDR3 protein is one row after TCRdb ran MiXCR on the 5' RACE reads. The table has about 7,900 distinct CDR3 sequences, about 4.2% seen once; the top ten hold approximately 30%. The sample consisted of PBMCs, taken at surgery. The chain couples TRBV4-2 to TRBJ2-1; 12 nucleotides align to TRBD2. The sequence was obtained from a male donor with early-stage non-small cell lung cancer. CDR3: CASSQDQASGGVEQFF. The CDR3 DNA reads TGTGCCAGCAGCCAAGATCAAGCTAGCGGGGGGGTTGAGCAGTTCTTC.